This TCR beta chain is drawn from a study of shared clonotypes between healthy human individuals. This was a deep-level run. The table came from immunoSEQ multiplex PCR; TCRdb's copy has only in-frame clones and leaves some out. The sample carries about 1 million clones, about 74% recorded once. The CDR3 sequence is 15 residues long. V was clipped by 4 bases and J by 2 bases; unmatched bases: 4. Germline CDR1 SGDLS, CDR2 YYNGEE. Sequenced material: memory CD4+ T cells sorted from blood. This sample's subset: CD45RA-negative fraction. The clonotype was recovered from a man younger than 35 in good health. V is TRBV9 and J is TRBJ2-3; 10 bases map to TRBD2. CDR3 in DNA: TGTGCCAGCAGCTTAGCGGGAGGTAACACAGATACGCAGTATTTT. Protein sequence: CASSLAGGNTDTQYF.